Listed here are 25 T cell receptor beta chains from one sample, sequenced in a study of T cells after yellow fever vaccination. In TCRdb, the 5' RACE reads were re-called with MiXCR into one record per CDR3 protein. The sample holds approximately 330,000 distinct CDR3 sequences, roughly 4.3% seen once. The specimen comprised PBMCs, sampled 5 days after the yellow fever booster vaccination. These receptors all stem from a man between 18 and 29 years old who received the YFV17D yellow fever vaccine.

This chain joins TRBV20-1 and TRBJ1-5, with D unresolved. CDR1 and CDR2 from the germline V gene are DFQATT and SNEGSKA (reference sequence). Deletions cut 6 bases from V and 1 base from J, with 19 bases between. The CDR3 runs to 16 residues. The CDR3 DNA sequence: TGCAGTGCCCAAGGCCCGGGGTCTTTGAGCAATCAGCCCCAGCATTTT. This sequence encodes CSAQGPGSLSNQPQHF.

In the case of this clonotype: A junction boundary mismatches the germline segment, possibly from a read error. The V call is TRBV20-1, the J call TRBJ2-5; TRBD2 agrees at 8 bases. The CDR3 is 16 residues long. Germline lookup yields CDR1 DFQATT and CDR2 SNEGSKA (reference sequence). The chain's CDR3 is CSATPEAGAFQETKYF. DNA of the CDR3: TGCAGTGCTACCCCAGAAGCGGGGGCCTTCCAAGAGACCAAGTACTTC.

This sequence joins TRBV12-3 or TRBV12-4 and TRBJ2-7, with TRBD1 identical over 8 bases. The CDR3 contains 13 residues. V was clipped by 5 bases and J by 5 bases; unmatched bases: 5. CDR3 region: CASSPTGVNEQYF. As DNA, the CDR3 is TGTGCCAGCAGTCCGACAGGGGTCAACGAGCAGTACTTC.

This clonotype has at least ten counts. The chain combines TRBV5-1 with TRBJ2-1; 10 bases align to TRBD2. The CDR3 totals 16 residues. The V gene end was trimmed by 4 bases and the J gene end by 8 bases; junction bases not matched to a gene: 12. Germline V lookup: CDR1 SGHRS, CDR2 YFSETQ. This CDR3 reads CASSGIVAGGFYEQFF. CDR3 DNA: TGCGCCAGCAGCGGAATCGTAGCGGGGGGATTCTATGAGCAGTTCTTC.

This clonotype was observed many times. J is TRBJ1-6 and V is TRBV28; no firm D call. The germline V and J ends were trimmed by 2 bases and 7 bases, with 15 bases remaining between them. The CDR3 is 16 amino acids. The germline V gene has CDR1 MDHEN and CDR2 SYDVKM. The CDR3 DNA is TGTGCCAGCAGTTTAGTCGGAAACACGCGGAATTCACCCCTCCACTTT. This sequence encodes CASSLVGNTRNSPLHF.

In its sample, this clonotype was seen many times. The genes are TRBV7-2 and TRBJ2-1, with TRBD1 matching 7 bases. Per the germline V gene, CDR1 is SGHTA and CDR2 is FQGNSA. Losses at the gene ends were 1 base for V and 4 bases for J; bases not matched to a gene: 7. CDR3 size: 16 residues. The CDR3 sequence: CASSLGLPGQYNEQFF. In nucleotides, the CDR3 is TGTGCCAGCAGCTTAGGGCTTCCGGGACAGTACAATGAGCAGTTCTTC.

This chain links TRBV5-4 with TRBJ2-1; 16 bases agree with TRBD2. The germline gives CDR1 SGHNT, CDR2 YYREEE (reference sequence). Trimming took 4 bases from V and 5 from J; bases not matched to a gene: 12. This CDR3 has 19 residues. CDR3 in amino acids: CASSPVPGTSGGEDNEQFF. In DNA form, the CDR3 reads TGTGCCAGCAGCCCCGTCCCTGGGACTAGCGGGGGGGAGGACAATGAGCAGTTCTTC.

This chain links TRBV10-3 with TRBJ2-1; TRBD2 agrees at 8 bases. The CDR3 has 18 amino acids. Per germline, CDR1 ENHRY and CDR2 SYGVKD. After removal of 3 bases from V and 9 bases from J, the junction contained 19 bases not matched to a gene. The CDR3 sequence: CAISDPGGKVSKDGEQFF. In DNA, the CDR3 is TGTGCCATCAGTGACCCGGGGGGGAAGGTGTCCAAGGACGGTGAGCAGTTCTTC.

This clonotype has only a few counts. V is TRBV6-4 and J is TRBJ2-3; 7 bases fit TRBD2. After removal of 4 bases from V and 7 bases from J, the junction contained 5 bases not matched to a gene. Germline V gives CDR1 MRHNA, CDR2 SNTAGT. CDR3 length: 13 residues. CDR3 sequence (DNA): TGTGCCAGCAGTGTAACTAGCGAGCATACGCAGTATTTT. Protein sequence: CASSVTSEHTQYF.

This clonotype was counted only a few times. The V gene is TRBV10-3, the J gene TRBJ2-7, with TRBD1 as a possible D gene (5 bases). Trimming left V 2 bases short and J 4 bases short, with 9 bases between. The CDR3 spans 13 residues. CDR1 and CDR2 (germline): ENHRY, SYGVKD. The CDR3 here is CAISEDRGYEQYV. CDR3 bases: TGTGCCATCAGTGAGGACAGAGGTTACGAGCAGTACGTC.

This clonotype was counted between two and nine times. J is TRBJ1-2 and V is TRBV4-1; D gene ambiguous. Germline values: CDR1 MGHRA, CDR2 YSYEKL. The length of the CDR3 is 12 residues. The V end was cut by 1 base, the J end by 4 bases, with 4 bases between. The chain's CDR3 is CASSQVSYGYTF. The CDR3 nucleotides read TGCGCCAGCAGCCAAGTCAGCTATGGCTACACCTTC.

This clonotype was counted ten times or more. The rearrangement uses TRBV12-3 or TRBV12-4 and TRBJ2-5; 10 nucleotides match TRBD1. CDR3 length: 15 amino acids. The V and J ends lost 7 bases and 5 bases, in that order; junction bases with no gene match: 10. The CDR3 protein is CASTDQTGGYETQYF. Here the CDR3 DNA reads TGTGCCAGCACCGACCAGACAGGGGGCTACGAGACCCAGTACTTC.

In its sample, this clonotype was seen many times. J is TRBJ2-3 and V is TRBV20-1; 10 positions match TRBD2. J was trimmed by 2 bases and V by 2 bases; bases with no gene match: 1. CDR3 length: 14 amino acids. CDR1 and CDR2 from the germline V gene are DFQATT and SNEGSKA (reference sequence). CDR3 protein: CSARLAGATDTQYF. The DNA of the CDR3 is TGCAGTGCTAGACTAGCGGGAGCCACAGATACGCAGTATTTT.

This clonotype was seen only a few times. The chain carries TRBV10-3 and TRBJ1-2; no firm D call. Deletions cut 7 bases from V and 3 bases from J, with 12 bases between. This CDR3 comprises 13 residues. The germline V gene encodes CDR1 ENHRY and CDR2 SYGVKD. The CDR3 protein is CAITKDSHYGYTF. As DNA, the CDR3 is TGTGCCATCACCAAAGATTCCCACTATGGCTACACCTTC.

This clonotype was counted many times. V gene TRBV6-5 combines with J gene TRBJ1-5, with D hard to call. Trimming took 0 bases from V and 4 from J, leaving 10 bases between them. This CDR3 has 15 residues. Germline lookup yields CDR1 MNHEY and CDR2 SVGAGI. The CDR3 bases are TGTGCCAGCAGTTACTCCGGGGTGAGGAATCAGCCCCAGCATTTT. Translation gives CASSYSGVRNQPQHF.

There are many counts of this clonotype. The V call is TRBV24-1, the J call TRBJ2-4; D is perhaps TRBD1 (6 bases). The CDR3 loop spans 14 amino acids. With 5 bases removed from V and 9 bases from J, the gap between germline ends came to 16 bases. The V gene's germline CDR1 is KGHDR and CDR2 SFDVKD. DNA of the CDR3: TGTGCCACCAGTGCGACAGGCCTCGAGGGCATTCAGTACTTC. Residues: CATSATGLEGIQYF.

This clonotype was recorded at least ten times. The gene calls are TRBV11-2 and TRBJ2-5; the D gene could be TRBD1 or TRBD2 (5 bases each). This CDR3 comprises 13 residues. Trimming took 5 bases from V and 2 from J, leaving 9 bases between them. Looked up from germline, CDR1 is SGHAT and CDR2 is FQNNGV. CDR3 nucleotides: TGTGCCAGCAGCGAGGGGCGGCAAGAGACCCAGTACTTC. Amino acid sequence: CASSEGRQETQYF.

This clonotype has more than one count but fewer than ten. The V call is TRBV28, the J call TRBJ2-5; D perhaps matches TRBD2 (6 bases). The CDR3 length is 13 residues. Looked up from germline, CDR1 is MDHEN and CDR2 is SYDVKM. Trimming pared 6 bases from V and 5 bases from J, leaving 13 bases between. The CDR3 DNA is TGTGCCAGCAGATTCCGGGGGTGGGAGACCCAGTACTTC. The encoded protein is CASRFRGWETQYF. The whole variable domain, filled in from reference TRBV28 and TRBJ2-5, reads DVKVTQSSRYLVKRTGEKVFLECVQDMDHENMFWYRQDPGLGLRLIYFSYDVKMKEKGDIPEGYSVSREKKERFSLILESASTNQTSMYLCASRFRGWETQYFGPGTRLLVL.

The rearrangement uses TRBV6-6 and TRBJ2-7, with D perhaps TRBD1 (5 bases). The CDR3 loop spans 13 amino acids. From germline, CDR1 is MNHNY and CDR2 SVGAGI (reference sequence). Trimming pared 7 bases from V and 2 bases from J, leaving 12 bases between. The CDR3 region has the DNA TGTGCCAGCATCAGTCAGGGCCCCTACGAGCAGTACTTC. This gives the protein CASISQGPYEQYF.

The chain is built from TRBV4-3 and TRBJ2-3; D is tentatively TRBD1 or TRBD2 (6 bases each). V shed 4 bases and J shed 3 bases, with 17 bases lying between them. CDR1 is LGHNA, CDR2 YSLEER, per germline. CDR3 size: 16 residues. For the CDR3, the DNA is TGCGCCAGCAGCCCTAATCGGGGGCGCGGTACAGATACGCAGTATTTT. It specifies CASSPNRGRGTDTQYF.

This clonotype has a handful of counts. V gene TRBV7-9 combines with J gene TRBJ1-1; 7 bases align to TRBD1. With 5 bases clipped from V and 4 bases from J, the junction kept 4 bases outside the gene matches. The CDR3 has 13 amino acids. Germline V gene data show CDR1 as SEHNR and CDR2 as FQNEAQ (reference sequence). CDR3 residues: CASSQGQFTEAFF. CDR3 DNA: TGTGCCAGCAGCCAGGGACAGTTCACTGAAGCTTTCTTT.

V is TRBV27 and J is TRBJ2-1; 9 bases match TRBD1. This CDR3 region has 16 residues. The J segment lost 10 bases and the V segment lost 5 bases, leaving 15 bases of the junction unmatched. CDR1 and CDR2 (germline): MNHEY, SMNVEV (reference sequence). The chain's CDR3 is CASSLGPGQGRREQFF. CDR3 bases: TGTGCCAGCAGTCTTGGTCCGGGACAGGGTCGCCGCGAGCAGTTCTTC.

This clonotype showed up many times. V gene TRBV7-9 combines with J gene TRBJ2-5, with D uncertain. CDR3 size: 14 residues. Per the germline V gene, CDR1 is SEHNR and CDR2 is FQNEAQ (reference sequence). Trimming removed 1 base at V and 2 bases at J, with 8 bases between. CDR3 sequence reads: CASSLVQMQETQYF. The CDR3 DNA sequence: TGTGCCAGCAGCTTAGTCCAGATGCAAGAGACCCAGTACTTC.

The chain employs TRBV9 and TRBJ2-2, with TRBD1 identical over 9 bases. This CDR3 contains 16 residues. Germline V gene lookup returns CDR1 SGDLS and CDR2 YYNGEE. Trimming at V came to 7 bases and at J to 4 bases, leaving 11 bases not matched to a gene. CDR3 region: CASSGAGTGLTGELFF. In DNA form, the CDR3 reads TGTGCCAGCTCAGGGGCCGGGACAGGGCTCACCGGGGAGCTGTTTTTT.

The rearrangement joins TRBV20-1 to TRBJ1-1; D is unclear. This CDR3 is 15 amino acids long. CDR1 and CDR2 from the germline V gene are DFQATT and SNEGSKA (reference sequence). Trimming cost V 5 bases and J 1 base, with 17 bases left between them. CDR3 region: CSASQVGKGNTEAFF. CDR3 DNA: TGCAGTGCTTCCCAGGTGGGGAAAGGGAACACTGAAGCTTTCTTT.